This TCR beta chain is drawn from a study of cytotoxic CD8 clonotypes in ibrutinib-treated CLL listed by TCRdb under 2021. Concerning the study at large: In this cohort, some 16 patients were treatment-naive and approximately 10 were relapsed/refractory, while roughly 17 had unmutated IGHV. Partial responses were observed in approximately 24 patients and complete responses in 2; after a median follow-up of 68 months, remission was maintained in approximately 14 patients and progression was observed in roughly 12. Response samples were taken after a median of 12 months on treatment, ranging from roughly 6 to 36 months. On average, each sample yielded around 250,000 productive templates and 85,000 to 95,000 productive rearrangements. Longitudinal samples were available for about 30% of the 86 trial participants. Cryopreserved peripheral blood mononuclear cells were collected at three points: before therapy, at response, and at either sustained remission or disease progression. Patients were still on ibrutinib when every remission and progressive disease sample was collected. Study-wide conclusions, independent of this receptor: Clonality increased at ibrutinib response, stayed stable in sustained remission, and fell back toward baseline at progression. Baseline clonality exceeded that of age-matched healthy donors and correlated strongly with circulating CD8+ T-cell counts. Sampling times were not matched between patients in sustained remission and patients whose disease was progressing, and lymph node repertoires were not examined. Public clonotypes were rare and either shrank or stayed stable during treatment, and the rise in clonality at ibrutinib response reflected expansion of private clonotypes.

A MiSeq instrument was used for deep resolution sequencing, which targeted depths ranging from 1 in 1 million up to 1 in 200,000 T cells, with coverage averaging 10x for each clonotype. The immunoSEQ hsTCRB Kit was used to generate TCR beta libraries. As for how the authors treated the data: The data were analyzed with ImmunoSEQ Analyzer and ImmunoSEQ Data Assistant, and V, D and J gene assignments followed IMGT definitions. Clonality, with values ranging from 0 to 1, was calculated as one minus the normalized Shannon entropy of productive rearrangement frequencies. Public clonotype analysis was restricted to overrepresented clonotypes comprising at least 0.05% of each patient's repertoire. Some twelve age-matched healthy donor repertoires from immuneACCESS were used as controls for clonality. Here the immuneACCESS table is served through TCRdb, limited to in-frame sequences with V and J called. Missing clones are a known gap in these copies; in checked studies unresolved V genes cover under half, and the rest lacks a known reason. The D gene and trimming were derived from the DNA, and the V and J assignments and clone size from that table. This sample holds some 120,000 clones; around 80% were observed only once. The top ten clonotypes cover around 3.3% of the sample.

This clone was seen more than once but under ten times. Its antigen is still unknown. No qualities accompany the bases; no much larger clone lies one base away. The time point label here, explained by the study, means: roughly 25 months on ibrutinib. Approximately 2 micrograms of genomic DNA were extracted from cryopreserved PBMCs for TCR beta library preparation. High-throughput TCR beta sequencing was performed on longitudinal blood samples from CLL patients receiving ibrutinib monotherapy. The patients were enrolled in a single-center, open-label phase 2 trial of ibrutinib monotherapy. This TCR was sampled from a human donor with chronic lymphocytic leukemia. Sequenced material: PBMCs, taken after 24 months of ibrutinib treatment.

The DNA sequence reads TGTGCCAGCCGGGGACAGGCCCGGCTGGAGCAGTACTTC. Its protein reads: CASRGQARLEQYF. The rearrangement combines TRBV27 with TRBJ2-7, with TRBD1 matching 8 junction bases. For this chain, trimming is 8 bases at the V end and 7 bases at the J end, and the number of junction bases without a gene match is 10. CDR1 and CDR2 were assigned from the germline V gene (reference sequence) as MNHEY and SMNVEV. Taken from cysteine to phenylalanine, the CDR3 has 13 residues. Only the CDR3 DNA is retained, 39 bases long and in frame from the first base.